This T cell receptor beta chain was profiled in a study of regulatory and conventional T cells in RAG deficiency. Genomic DNA came from blood conventional CD4+ T cells gated CD25-low CD127-high. Using immunoSEQ multiplex PCR, the repertoire was profiled, and TCRdb retains in-frame clones only, with some absent. There are about 29,000 clones in the sample; about 95% occur only once, and around 0.2% lies in the top ten. The V segment lost 2 bases and the J segment 5 bases; nucleotides outside the gene matches: 6. This CDR3 comprises 14 residues. From germline, CDR1 is MNHNS and CDR2 SASEGT. The sample also formed part of further work on regulatory T cells. That source adds: Primers: 52 TRBV forward and 13 TRBJ reverse.

The sequence came from a human donor in good health. The chain joins TRBV6-1 to TRBJ2-7; the match to TRBD1 covers 7 bases. What was sequenced was CD25- CD4+ T cells sorted from blood. DNA for the CDR3: TGTGCCAGCAGTGAAAGTGGACAGGTGAACGAGCAGTACTTC. It specifies CASSESGQVNEQYF.